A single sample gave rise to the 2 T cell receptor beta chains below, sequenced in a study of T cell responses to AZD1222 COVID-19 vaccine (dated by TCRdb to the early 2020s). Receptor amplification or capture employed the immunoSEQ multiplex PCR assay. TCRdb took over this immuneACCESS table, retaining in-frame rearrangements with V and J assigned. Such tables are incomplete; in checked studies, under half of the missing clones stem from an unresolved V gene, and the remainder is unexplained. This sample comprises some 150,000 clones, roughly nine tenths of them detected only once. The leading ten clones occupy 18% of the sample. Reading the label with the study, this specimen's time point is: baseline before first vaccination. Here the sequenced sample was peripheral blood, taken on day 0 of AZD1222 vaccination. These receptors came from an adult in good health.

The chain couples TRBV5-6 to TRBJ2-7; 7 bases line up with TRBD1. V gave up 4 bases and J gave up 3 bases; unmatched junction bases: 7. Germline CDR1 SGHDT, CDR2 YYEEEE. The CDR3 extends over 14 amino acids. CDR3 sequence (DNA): TGTGCCAGCAGCGCCGACAGGGCGATCTACGAGCAGTACTTC. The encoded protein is CASSADRAIYEQYF.

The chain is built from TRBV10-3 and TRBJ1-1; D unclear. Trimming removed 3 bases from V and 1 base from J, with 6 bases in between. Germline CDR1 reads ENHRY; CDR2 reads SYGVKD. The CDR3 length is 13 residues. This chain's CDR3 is CAISEGGNTEAFF. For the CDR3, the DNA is TGTGCCATCAGTGAAGGCGGGAACACTGAAGCTTTCTTT.